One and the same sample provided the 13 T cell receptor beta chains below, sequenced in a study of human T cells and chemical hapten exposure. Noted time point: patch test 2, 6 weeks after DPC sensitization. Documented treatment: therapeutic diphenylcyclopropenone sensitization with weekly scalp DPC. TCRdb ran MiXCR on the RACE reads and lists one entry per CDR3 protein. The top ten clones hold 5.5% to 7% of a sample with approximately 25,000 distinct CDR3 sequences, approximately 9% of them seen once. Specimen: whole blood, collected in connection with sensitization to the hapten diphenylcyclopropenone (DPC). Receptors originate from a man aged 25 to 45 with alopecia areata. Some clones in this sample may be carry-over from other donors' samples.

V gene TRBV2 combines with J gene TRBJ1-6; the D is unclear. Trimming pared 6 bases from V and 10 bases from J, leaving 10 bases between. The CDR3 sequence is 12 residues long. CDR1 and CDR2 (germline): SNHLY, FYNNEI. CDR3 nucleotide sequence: TGTGCCAGCAGGGGTCGGGGATCACCCCTCCACTTT. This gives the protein CASRGRGSPLHF.

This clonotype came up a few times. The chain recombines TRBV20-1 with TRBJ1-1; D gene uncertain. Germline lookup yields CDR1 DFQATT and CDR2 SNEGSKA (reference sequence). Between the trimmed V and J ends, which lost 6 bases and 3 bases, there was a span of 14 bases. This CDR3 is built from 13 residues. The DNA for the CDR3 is TGCAGTGCCCCGGAGTTCCAGGACACTGAAGCTTTCTTT. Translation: CSAPEFQDTEAFF.

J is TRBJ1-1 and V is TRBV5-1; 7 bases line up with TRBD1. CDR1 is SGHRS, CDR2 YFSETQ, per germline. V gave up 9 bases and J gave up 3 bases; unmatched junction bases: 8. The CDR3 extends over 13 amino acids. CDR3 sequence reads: CATRQGGHTEAFF. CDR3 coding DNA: TGCGCCACCCGACAGGGTGGGCACACTGAAGCTTTCTTT.

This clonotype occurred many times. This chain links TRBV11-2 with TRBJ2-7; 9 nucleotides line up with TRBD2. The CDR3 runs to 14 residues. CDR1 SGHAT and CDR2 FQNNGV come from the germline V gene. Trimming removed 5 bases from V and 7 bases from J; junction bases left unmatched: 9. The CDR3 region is CASSPPASGIEQYF. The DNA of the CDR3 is TGTGCCAGCAGCCCCCCCGCTAGCGGGATAGAGCAGTACTTC. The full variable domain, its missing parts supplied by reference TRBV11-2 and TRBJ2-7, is EAGVAQSPRYKIIEKRQSVAFWCNPISGHATLYWYQQILGQGPKLLIQFQNNGVVDDSQLPKDRFSAERLKGVDSTLKIQPAKLEDSAVYLCASSPPASGIEQYFGPGTRLTVT.

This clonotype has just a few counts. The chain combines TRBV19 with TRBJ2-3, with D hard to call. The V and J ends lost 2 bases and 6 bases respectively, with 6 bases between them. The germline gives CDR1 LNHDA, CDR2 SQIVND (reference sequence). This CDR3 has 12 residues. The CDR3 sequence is CASSIPPDTQYF. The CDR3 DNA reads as TGTGCCAGTAGTATACCCCCGGATACGCAGTATTTT.

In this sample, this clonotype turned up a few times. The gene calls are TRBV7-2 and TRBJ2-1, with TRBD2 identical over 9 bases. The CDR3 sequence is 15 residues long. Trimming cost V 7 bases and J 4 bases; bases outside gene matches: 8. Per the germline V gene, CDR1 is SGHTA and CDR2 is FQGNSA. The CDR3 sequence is CASTTPLAGYNEQFF. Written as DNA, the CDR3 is TGTGCCAGCACCACCCCCCTAGCGGGGTACAATGAGCAGTTCTTC.

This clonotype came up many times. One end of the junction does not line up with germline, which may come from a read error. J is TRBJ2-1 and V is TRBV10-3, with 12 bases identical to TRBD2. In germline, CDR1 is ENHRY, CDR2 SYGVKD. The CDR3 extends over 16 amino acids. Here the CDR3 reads CAIRASSGRAYNEQFF. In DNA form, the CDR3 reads TGTGCCATCAGGGCCTCTAGCGGGAGGGCCTATAATGAGCAGTTCTTC.

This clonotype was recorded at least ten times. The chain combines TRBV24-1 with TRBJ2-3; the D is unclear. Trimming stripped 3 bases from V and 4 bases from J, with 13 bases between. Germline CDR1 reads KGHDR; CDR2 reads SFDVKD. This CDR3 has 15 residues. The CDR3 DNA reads TGTGCCACCAGTGATCGCTCCTTAACACCAGATACGCAGTATTTT. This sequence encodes CATSDRSLTPDTQYF.

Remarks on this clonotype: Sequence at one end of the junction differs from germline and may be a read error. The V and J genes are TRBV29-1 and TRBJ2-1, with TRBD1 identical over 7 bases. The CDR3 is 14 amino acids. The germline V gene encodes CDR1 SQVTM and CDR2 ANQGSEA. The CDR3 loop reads CSAEPRQGYNEQFF. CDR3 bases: TGCAGCGCTGAACCACGACAGGGCTACAATGAGCAGTTCTTC.

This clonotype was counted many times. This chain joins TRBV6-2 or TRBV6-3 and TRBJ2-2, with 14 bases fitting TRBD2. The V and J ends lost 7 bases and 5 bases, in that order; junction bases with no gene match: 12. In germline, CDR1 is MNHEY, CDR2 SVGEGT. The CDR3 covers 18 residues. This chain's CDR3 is CASTLPGLAGVRTGELFF. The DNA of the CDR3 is TGTGCCAGCACCTTACCGGGACTAGCGGGAGTTAGGACCGGGGAGCTGTTTTTT.

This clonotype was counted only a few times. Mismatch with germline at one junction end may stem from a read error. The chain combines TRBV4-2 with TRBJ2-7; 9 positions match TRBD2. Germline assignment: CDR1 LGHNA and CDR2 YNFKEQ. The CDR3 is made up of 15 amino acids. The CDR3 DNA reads TGTGCCAGCAGCCAAGGGGAAGCGGGGGGCCCTATGATGCACTTC. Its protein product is CASSQGEAGGPMMHF.

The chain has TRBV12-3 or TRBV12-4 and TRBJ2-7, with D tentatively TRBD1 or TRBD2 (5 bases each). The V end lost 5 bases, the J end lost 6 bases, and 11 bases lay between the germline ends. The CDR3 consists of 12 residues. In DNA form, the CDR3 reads TGTGCCAGCAGTACCCGGGGCATCGAGCAGTACTTC. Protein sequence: CASSTRGIEQYF.

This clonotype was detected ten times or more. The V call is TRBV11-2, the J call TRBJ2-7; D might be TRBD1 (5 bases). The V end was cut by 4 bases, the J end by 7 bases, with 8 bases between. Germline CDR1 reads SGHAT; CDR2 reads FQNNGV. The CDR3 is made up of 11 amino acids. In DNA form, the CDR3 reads TGTGCCAGCAGCTGGGGCTTGGAGCAGTACTTC. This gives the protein CASSWGLEQYF.